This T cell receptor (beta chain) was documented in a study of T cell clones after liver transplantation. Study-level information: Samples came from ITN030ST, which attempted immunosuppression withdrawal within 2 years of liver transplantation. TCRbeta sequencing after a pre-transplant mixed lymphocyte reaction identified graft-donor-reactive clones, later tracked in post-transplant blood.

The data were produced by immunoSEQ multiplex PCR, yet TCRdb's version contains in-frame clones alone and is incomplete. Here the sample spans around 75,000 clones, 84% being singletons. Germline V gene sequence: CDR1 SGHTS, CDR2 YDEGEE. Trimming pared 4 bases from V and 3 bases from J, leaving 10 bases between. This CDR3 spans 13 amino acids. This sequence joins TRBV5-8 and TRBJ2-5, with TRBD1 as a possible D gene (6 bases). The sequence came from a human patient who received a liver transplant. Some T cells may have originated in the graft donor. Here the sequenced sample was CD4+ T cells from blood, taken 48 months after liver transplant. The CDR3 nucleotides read TGTGCCAGCAGCGTATACAGGGAAGAGACCCAGTACTTC. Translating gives CASSVYREETQYF.